These T cell receptor beta chains were read from a single sample in a study of OX40 agonist ivuxolimab in advanced cancers. Sequencing used immunoSEQ multiplex PCR; TCRdb keeps in-frame clones, though not all of them. Here the sample spans roughly 42,000 clones, more than 75% being singletons. The sample was CD4+ or CD8+ T cells sorted from blood, taken in a trial of the OX40 agonist ivuxolimab. The receptors originated from an adult with an advanced solid tumor such as melanoma, head and neck, liver or kidney cancer. Both conserved end residues are part of each CDR3. D genes are given only for firm matches. Clone size appears in some rows only: once, few, many, or a class for an expanded clone.

NA,TRBV7-9,TRBD1,TRBJ2-7,TGTGCCAGCAGCTTAGGACAGGGAACCGCCTACGAGCAGTACTTC,CASSLGQGTAYEQYF
NA,TRBV27,NA,TRBJ2-3,TGTGCCAGCACCCAAGGGGGGGAGCTCGATACGCAGTATTTT,CASTQGGELDTQYF
NA,TRBV9,NA,TRBJ2-3,TGTGCCAGCAGCGTAGAGGGGGGCAGCACAGATACGCAGTATTTT,CASSVEGGSTDTQYF
NA,TRBV6-5,NA,TRBJ2-5,TGTGCCAGCAGTTCGGACAGTGTTCGGCAAGAGACCCAGTACTTC,CASSSDSVRQETQYF
medium-sized,TRBV9,NA,TRBJ2-7,TGTGCCAGCAGCGTAGCTAGTTCGGGCTCCTACGAGCAGTACTTC,CASSVASSGSYEQYF
NA,TRBV6-4,TRBD2,TRBJ2-1,TGTGCCAGCAGTGACGGGACTAGCGGGGGGGCTAGCGAGCAGTTCTTC,CASSDGTSGGASEQFF
NA,TRBV27,TRBD1,TRBJ1-1,TGTGCCAGCAGTTTGACAGGGACTGAAGCTTTCTTT,CASSLTGTEAFF
NA,TRBV5-1,TRBD2,TRBJ2-2,TGCGCCAGCAGCTTGGCGGGACTAGTCTTAAACACCGGGGAGCTGTTTTTT,CASSLAGLVLNTGELFF
NA,TRBV7-8,NA,TRBJ1-1,TGTGCCAGCAGCTTAGCTCGGAAGACTGAAGCTTTCTTT,CASSLARKTEAFF
NA,TRBV7-3,NA,TRBJ2-1,TGTGCCAGCAGCTTAACGGGGTGGGGCGCCTACAATGAGCAGTTCTTC,CASSLTGWGAYNEQFF
NA,TRBV7-8,NA,TRBJ1-1,TGTGCCAGCAGCTTTATAGTCGGGGCTGAAGCTTTCTTT,CASSFIVGAEAFF
few,TRBV28,NA,TRBJ2-1,TGTGCCAGCAGTACCTACCGTGGCGGAACCTACAATGAGCAGTTCTTC,CASSTYRGGTYNEQFF
once,TRBV2,TRBD1,TRBJ1-4,TGTGCCAGCATCACAGGGGGCTCAACTGCAACTAATGAAAAACTGTTTTTT,CASITGGSTATNEKLFF
NA,TRBV19,NA,TRBJ1-1,TGTGCCAGTATTAAAAAAGCGGTTAACACTGAAGCTTTCTTT,CASIKKAVNTEAFF
NA,TRBV13,TRBD1,TRBJ1-2,TGTGCCAGCAGCTTAGCTGACAGGGTCAACTATGGCTACACCTTC,CASSLADRVNYGYTF
NA,TRBV12-5,NA,TRBJ1-2,TGTGCTAGTGGTTTGTCGTCAGAAATCCCCAACTATGGCTACACCTTC,CASGLSSEIPNYGYTF
NA,TRBV18,NA,TRBJ1-5,TGTGCCAGCTCACCAAAGTCAGTACTTAGCAATCAGCCCCAGCATTTT,CASSPKSVLSNQPQHF
NA,TRBV11-3,NA,TRBJ2-5,TGTGCCAGCAGCCCGAGGGAAGGGGGGGTTCTTCAAGAGACCCAGTACTTC,CASSPREGGVLQETQYF
NA,TRBV5-6,NA,TRBJ2-5,TGTGCCAGCAGCTTGGCAGTGGGGGGGCAGGAGACCCAGTACTTC,CASSLAVGGQETQYF
once,TRBV7-9,NA,TRBJ1-5,TGTGCCAGCAGCCCGGACAGCGGCGGCAATCAGCCCCAGCATTTT,CASSPDSGGNQPQHF
NA,TRBV9,NA,TRBJ2-5,TGTGCCAGCAGCGTAGGAGACACCAACCAAGAGACCCAGTACTTC,CASSVGDTNQETQYF
NA,TRBV6-5,NA,TRBJ2-7,TGTGCCAGCAGCCCCTGGGGGGTCTACGAGCAGTACTTC,CASSPWGVYEQYF